The 5 T cell receptor beta chains reported below all come from one sample, sequenced in a study of blood T cell repertoires in COVID-19. TCRdb's copy holds only in-frame clones and misses some; the assay was immunoSEQ multiplex PCR. The sample has a few hundred thousand clones, around 89% seen once; the top ten hold approximately 6%. Sequencing was performed on peripheral blood. The receptors come from a woman aged 50 to 60 with COVID-19, enrolled during active disease.

This rearrangement joins TRBV7-3 to TRBJ2-5; 14 nucleotides line up with TRBD2. The CDR3 runs 15 residues. Germline CDR1 SGHTA, CDR2 FQGTGA. V lost 5 bases to trimming and J lost 9 bases; unmatched junction nucleotides: 8. In DNA, the CDR3 is TGTGCCAGCAGCCTGGGACTAGCGGGGGAAAGGGCCCAGTACTTC. This sequence encodes CASSLGLAGERAQYF.

In this sample, this clone turned up once. The chain employs TRBV5-1 and TRBJ2-7; TRBD2 matches 13 bases. Unmatched junction bases numbered 7, after V lost 3 bases and J lost 4 bases. The germline CDR1 and CDR2 sequences are SGHRS and YFSETQ. CDR3 size: 16 residues. CDR3 loop: CASSSRTSGREYEQYF. Written as DNA, the CDR3 is TGCGCCAGCAGCTCAAGGACTAGCGGGAGAGAGTACGAGCAGTACTTC.

This rearrangement joins TRBV18 to TRBJ2-7; no clear D. Per germline, CDR1 KGHSH and CDR2 LQKENI. V was shortened by 3 bases and J by 2 bases, with 11 bases between the two germline ends. CDR3 length equals 14 residues. This CDR3 reads CASSPSGGAYEQYF. The CDR3 DNA follows: TGTGCCAGCTCACCCTCGGGTGGAGCCTACGAGCAGTACTTC.

This rearrangement joins TRBV30 to TRBJ1-5; D may be TRBD1 (5 bases). CDR3 size: 13 residues. Germline loops: CDR1 GTSNPN, CDR2 SVGIG (reference sequence). V was trimmed by 4 bases and J by 4 bases, leaving 11 bases between them. The CDR3 here is CAWTKGPNQPQHF. CDR3 in DNA: TGTGCCTGGACAAAGGGGCCGAATCAGCCCCAGCATTTT.

The chain has TRBV29-1 and TRBJ1-5; TRBD1 agrees at 11 bases. Germline V gives CDR1 SQVTM, CDR2 ANQGSEA. The V and J ends lost 4 bases and 2 bases, in that order; junction bases with no gene match: 13. The CDR3 spans 18 residues. The CDR3 protein is CSVVAGQGVGYGNQPQHF. DNA for the CDR3: TGCAGCGTTGTGGCGGGACAGGGGGTTGGATACGGCAATCAGCCCCAGCATTTT.